This passage covers 27 T cell receptor beta chains from one sample sequenced in a study of shared clonotypes between healthy human individuals. The assay was immunoSEQ multiplex PCR, and TCRdb's table has in-frame clones only and misses some. The data hold some 2.1 million clones, with 85% to 95% observed a single time. The sequenced sample was naive CD4+ T cells sorted from blood. Indicated subset: CD45RA+ positively selected. The receptor set was obtained from a young man in good health.

The chain carries TRBV29-1 and TRBJ2-3; D gene uncertain. Between the trimmed V and J ends, which lost 5 bases and 0 bases, there was a span of 18 bases. CDR1 is SQVTM and CDR2 is ANQGSEA in the germline V gene. The CDR3 has 16 residues. The CDR3: CSVRLLALTSTDTQYF. The CDR3, as DNA: TGCAGCGTTCGCCTTTTAGCATTAACTAGCACAGATACGCAGTATTTT.

The rearrangement uses TRBV5-1 and TRBJ2-7, with TRBD2 as a possible D gene (6 bases). The CDR3 loop spans 14 amino acids. CDR1 SGHRS and CDR2 YFSETQ come from the germline V gene. The V end lost 4 bases, the J end lost 2 bases, and 13 bases lay between the germline ends. The CDR3 DNA follows: TGCGCCAGCAGCCCCGGGGACTTAGCCTACGAGCAGTACTTC. It translates to CASSPGDLAYEQYF.

V and J are TRBV10-3 and TRBJ2-3; 7 nucleotides match TRBD2. The CDR3 is made up of 16 amino acids. V lost 2 bases, J lost 4 bases, and 9 bases stayed unmatched. Per germline, CDR1 ENHRY and CDR2 SYGVKD. The CDR3 nucleotides are TGTGCCATCAGTGAGAGTGTGGCTAGCGGATCAGATACGCAGTATTTT. Amino acid sequence: CAISESVASGSDTQYF.

The V and J genes are TRBV5-1 and TRBJ2-5, with TRBD2 as a possible D gene (6 bases). With 0 bases removed from V and 7 bases from J, the gap between germline ends came to 16 bases. The CDR3 loop spans 15 amino acids. Per germline, CDR1 SGHRS and CDR2 YFSETQ. The DNA for the CDR3 is TGCGCCAGCAGCTTGGAAGCAGGGACTTCCGGGACCCAGTACTTC. It encodes CASSLEAGTSGTQYF.

The chain couples TRBV30 to TRBJ2-1; 9 nucleotides match TRBD1. CDR1 GTSNPN and CDR2 SVGIG come from the germline V gene (reference sequence). J was trimmed by 4 bases and V by 5 bases; bases with no gene match: 6. The CDR3 totals 14 residues. CDR3 sequence: CAWLKGTGYNEQFF. The CDR3 nucleotides are TGTGCCTGGCTGAAGGGGACAGGGTACAATGAGCAGTTCTTC.

This sequence joins TRBV4-1 and TRBJ2-4; 13 bases fit TRBD2. The germline V gene has CDR1 MGHRA and CDR2 YSYEKL. V shed 4 bases and J 3 bases; nucleotides not matched to a gene: 3. This CDR3 has 16 residues. The CDR3 nucleotides are TGCGCCAGCAGCCCCGGACTAGCGGGGGTCAAAAACATTCAGTACTTC. This sequence encodes CASSPGLAGVKNIQYF.

This clone showed up just a few times. The chain joins TRBV4-3 to TRBJ2-7; D is possibly TRBD1 or TRBD2 (5 bases each). In germline, CDR1 is LGHNA, CDR2 YSLEER. V was trimmed by 0 bases and J by 3 bases, leaving 18 bases between them. CDR3 length: 17 residues. DNA of the CDR3: TGCGCCAGCAGCCAAGATCGGGGCGCTAGCTGGAACTACGAGCAGTACTTC. Protein sequence: CASSQDRGASWNYEQYF.

The chain has TRBV6-5 and TRBJ1-1, with 7 bases identical to TRBD1. This CDR3 is built from 14 residues. The germline gives CDR1 MNHEY, CDR2 SVGAGI. J was trimmed by 4 bases and V by 6 bases; bases with no gene match: 8. DNA of the CDR3: TGTGCCAGCAGCCTCCAGGGGGAATTCACTGAAGCTTTCTTT. As protein: CASSLQGEFTEAFF.

V and J are TRBV2 and TRBJ2-1; maybe TRBD2 (10 bases). CDR3 length equals 18 residues. Trimming left V 7 bases short and J 9 bases short, with 31 bases between. Germline V gene sequence: CDR1 SNHLY, CDR2 FYNNEI. CDR3 region: CASTKGQGTAGGPSEQFF. CDR3 DNA sequence: TGTGCCAGCACCAAGGGACAGGGAACAGCGGGAGGGCCTAGTGAGCAGTTCTTC.

The rearrangement links TRBV6-1 to TRBJ2-7, with a tentative D call TRBD2 (6 bases). CDR1 is MNHNS, CDR2 SASEGT, per germline. The CDR3 contains 13 residues. V lost 7 bases, J lost 3 bases, and 13 bases lay in between. This CDR3 is CASTRGTIYEQYF. The DNA for the CDR3 is TGTGCCAGCACCCGCGGGACGATCTACGAGCAGTACTTC.

The chain has TRBV5-1 and TRBJ1-6; 9 bases agree with TRBD1. J gave up 3 bases and V 4 bases, and 5 bases lay outside the gene matches. The germline V gene encodes CDR1 SGHRS and CDR2 YFSETQ. The CDR3 contains 16 residues. The CDR3 DNA reads TGCGCCAGCAGCCCGGCGGGACAGGGCTATAATTCACCCCTCCACTTT. Translated, it gives CASSPAGQGYNSPLHF.

As regards this clone: Other DNA sequences of this sample code for an identical CDR3. V is TRBV5-1 and J is TRBJ1-6; perhaps TRBD1 as D (5 bases). Trimming left V 0 bases short and J 7 bases short, with 11 bases between. The V gene's germline CDR1 is SGHRS and CDR2 YFSETQ. The CDR3 consists of 15 residues. As DNA, the CDR3 is TGCGCCAGCAGCTTGGGGCAGGGCGGGAATTCACCCCTCCACTTT. This codes for CASSLGQGGNSPLHF.

The chain carries TRBV6-1 and TRBJ2-7; 9 nucleotides line up with TRBD1. With V trimmed by 2 bases and J by 2 bases, 7 bases remained unmatched. Germline-derived CDR1 and CDR2 are MNHNS and SASEGT. The CDR3 totals 16 residues. The CDR3 here is CASSEIVGQGTYEQYF. CDR3 coding DNA: TGTGCCAGCAGTGAAATCGTGGGACAGGGTACCTACGAGCAGTACTTC.

The chain recombines TRBV30 with TRBJ2-3; the D gene is possibly TRBD1 (6 bases). The germline V gene has CDR1 GTSNPN and CDR2 SVGIG (reference sequence). The CDR3 consists of 11 residues. V was cut by 3 bases and J by 14 bases, with 15 bases left in between. CDR3 protein: CAWSTPPGVYF. The DNA of the CDR3 is TGTGCCTGGAGCACCCCACCAGGGGTGTATTTT.

The chain is built from TRBV27 and TRBJ1-5; D is unclear. Trimming removed 3 bases at V and 0 bases at J, with 9 bases between. CDR1 and CDR2 from the germline V gene are MNHEY and SMNVEV (reference sequence). The CDR3 runs 15 residues. The CDR3 sequence is CASSFSSSSNQPQHF. The CDR3 nucleotides are TGTGCCAGCAGTTTTTCCTCGAGTAGCAATCAGCCCCAGCATTTT.

The gene calls are TRBV6-1 and TRBJ1-1; maybe TRBD1 (5 bases). The CDR3 spans 13 residues. Germline assignment: CDR1 MNHNS and CDR2 SASEGT. V was clipped by 3 bases and J by 10 bases, with 15 bases between them. CDR3 DNA sequence: TGTGCCAGCAGTGACCGGGGCTTCCGTGCAGCTTTCTTT. It yields the protein CASSDRGFRAAFF.

This sequence joins TRBV19 and TRBJ2-7; 8 nucleotides line up with TRBD1. The CDR3 runs 13 residues. Per germline, CDR1 LNHDA and CDR2 SQIVND (reference sequence). V was pared by 7 bases and J by 2 bases, with 4 bases of the junction left unmatched. CDR3 residues: CASIDRGAYEQYF. The CDR3, as DNA: TGTGCCAGTATTGACAGGGGAGCCTACGAGCAGTACTTC.

Here the CDR3 reads CASSLGHANTEAFF. CDR3 DNA sequence: TGTGCCAGCAGTTTAGGGCACGCGAACACTGAAGCTTTCTTT. The rearrangement joins TRBV27 to TRBJ1-1, with D unresolved. CDR1 MNHEY and CDR2 SMNVEV come from the germline V gene (reference sequence). The V end lost 2 bases, the J end lost 1 base, and 8 bases lay between the germline ends. This CDR3 has 14 amino acids.

This chain uses TRBV30 with TRBJ1-2, with D unclear. The CDR3 has 14 residues. CDR1 is GTSNPN and CDR2 is SVGIG in the germline V gene (reference sequence). Trimming pared 2 bases from V and 5 bases from J, leaving 15 bases between. The CDR3 region has the DNA TGTGCCTGGAGTTCCTGGACCGCCGGGTATGGCTACACCTTC. Translation: CAWSSWTAGYGYTF.

The rearrangement links TRBV19 to TRBJ1-5; possible D gene TRBD1, 5 bases. There are 16 residues in the CDR3. V gave up 2 bases and J gave up 0 bases, with 11 bases separating them. Germline CDR1 reads LNHDA; CDR2 reads SQIVND (reference sequence). The CDR3 loop reads CASSILGVDSNQPQHF. The CDR3 DNA sequence: TGTGCCAGTAGTATATTGGGGGTAGATAGCAATCAGCCCCAGCATTTT.

This sequence joins TRBV5-1 and TRBJ2-2; D might be TRBD1 (6 bases). V was shortened by 4 bases and J by 1 base, with 14 bases between the two germline ends. The germline V gene encodes CDR1 SGHRS and CDR2 YFSETQ. CDR3 size: 16 residues. The CDR3 sequence is CASSVTGTKNTGELFF. In nucleotides, the CDR3 is TGCGCCAGCAGCGTGACCGGGACAAAGAACACCGGGGAGCTGTTTTTT.

The genes are TRBV6-5 and TRBJ1-2; TRBD1 aligns across 12 bases. The V gene end was trimmed by 4 bases and the J gene end by 7 bases; junction bases not matched to a gene: 1. The germline gives CDR1 MNHEY, CDR2 SVGAGI. CDR3 length: 13 residues. CDR3 in DNA: TGTGCCAGCAGTTCGGGACAGGGGGCTGGCTACACCTTC. This sequence encodes CASSSGQGAGYTF.

This clone was picked up one time. The J gene is TRBJ2-1, the V gene TRBV15; maybe TRBD2 (5 bases). Trimming removed 0 bases from V and 6 bases from J, with 15 bases in between. CDR1 and CDR2 (germline): LNHNV, YYDKDF (reference sequence). This CDR3 has 16 amino acids. The CDR3 sequence is CATSRDLRAPGNEQFF. DNA for the CDR3: TGTGCCACCAGCAGAGATTTGAGGGCCCCAGGCAATGAGCAGTTCTTC.

This chain uses TRBV7-9 with TRBJ1-1, with D tentatively TRBD1 (6 bases). Germline V CDR1 and CDR2: SEHNR, FQNEAQ (reference sequence). Trimming took off 3 bases at V and 3 bases at J, with 8 bases between the two ends. The length of the CDR3 is 13 residues. CDR3 loop: CASSLRGDTEAFF. The CDR3 coding sequence is TGTGCCAGCAGCTTGAGGGGGGACACTGAAGCTTTCTTT. The full variable domain, its missing parts supplied by reference TRBV7-9 and TRBJ1-1, is DTGVSQNPRHKITKRGQNVTFRCDPISEHNRLYWYRQTLGQGPEFLTYFQNEAQLEKSRLLSDRFSAERPKGSFSTLEIQRTEQGDSAMYLCASSLRGDTEAFFGQGTRLTVV.

V gene TRBV4-1 combines with J gene TRBJ1-4; tentatively, D is TRBD1 (5 bases). This CDR3 is built from 15 residues. Trimming removed 1 base from V and 4 bases from J, with 10 bases in between. Per germline, CDR1 MGHRA and CDR2 YSYEKL. CDR3 region: CASSQGGRDNEKLFF. The CDR3 DNA follows: TGCGCCAGCAGCCAAGGGGGGAGGGATAATGAAAAACTGTTTTTT.

The V call is TRBV10-3, the J call TRBJ1-1, with TRBD1 matching over 10 bases. Germline CDR1 reads ENHRY; CDR2 reads SYGVKD. With 11 bases clipped from V and 3 bases from J, the junction kept 6 bases outside the gene matches. The CDR3 extends over 13 amino acids. CDR3 DNA: TGTGCCGTACGGACAGGGGGTGACACTGAAGCTTTCTTT. Amino acids: CAVRTGGDTEAFF.

V and J are TRBV6-1 and TRBJ1-2; a weak D match, TRBD1 (5 bases). The CDR3 is 13 residues long. The ends were cut back, 3 bases at V and 7 bases at J, with 12 bases in the middle. The germline V gene has CDR1 MNHNS and CDR2 SASEGT. CDR3 nucleotides: TGTGCCAGCAGTGATGAGGGGAGCGGTGGCTACACCTTC. Amino acids: CASSDEGSGGYTF.